The clone carrying this TCR beta chain was seen ten or more times. This entry comes from a study of regulatory T cells in long-lasting Graves disease. CDR3 length: 11 residues. Germline V gene data show CDR1 as SGHAT and CDR2 as FQNNGV. The V end lost 4 bases, the J end lost 5 bases, and 6 bases lay between the germline ends. Time point here: newly diagnosed GD, antithyroid drugs for less than 3 months. After RNA was extracted from PBMCs, the TCR library was made from it. Xi'an, China, was home to the endocrinology department that provided patients. Building of the TCR beta libraries involved iRepertoire HTBI primers and Arm-PCR of CDR3 regions. A single record per CDR3 protein comes from TCRdb applying MiXCR to the multiplex PCR reads. The sample has about 460,000 distinct CDR3 sequences, approximately 14% seen once. These data also featured in a second study, about T cells in Graves' hyperthyroidism and ophthalmopathy. That source notes: Appearing also in blood were most of the thyroid clonotypes expanded above 0.001.

The clonotype comes from a woman between 45 and 65 years old with Graves disease. The chain recombines TRBV11-2 with TRBJ2-7; no firm D call. Sequences were derived from peripheral blood mononuclear cells (PBMCs), sampled at new diagnosis, from a patient treated with antithyroid drugs. The CDR3 loop reads CASSSTDEQYF. CDR3 DNA sequence: TGTGCCAGCAGCTCAACCGACGAGCAGTACTTC.